This T cell receptor (beta chain) emerged from a study of OX40 agonist ivuxolimab in advanced cancers. Using immunoSEQ multiplex PCR, the repertoire was profiled, and TCRdb retains in-frame clones only, with some absent. This sample has about 80,000 clones, with more than 75% found just once. The trim removed 4 bases at V and 1 base at J, leaving 9 bases unmatched. The CDR3 is 16 residues long. Germline V CDR1 and CDR2: SGDLS, YYNGEE. The rearrangement links TRBV9 to TRBJ2-3; 7 bases match TRBD2. The sequence was collected from an adult with an advanced solid tumor such as melanoma, head and neck, liver or kidney cancer. The specimen comprised CD4+ or CD8+ T cells sorted from blood, sampled in a trial of the OX40 agonist ivuxolimab. The CDR3 sequence: CASSPRSGVGTDTQYF. In nucleotides, the CDR3 is TGTGCCAGCAGCCCCAGGAGCGGGGTGGGCACAGATACGCAGTATTTT.